The next 2 T cell receptor beta chains were all read from a single sample in a study of T-cell memory formation after mild COVID-19. MiXCR was run by TCRdb on the 5' RACE reads, yielding one entry per CDR3 protein. The sample has about 560,000 distinct CDR3 sequences; approximately 18% are singletons. Sample: PBMCs or a T cell subset sorted from them (not recorded which). The receptors originated from an adult woman who had mild COVID-19 (a few samples of this study predate the infection). Cell type and time point are not known.

V and J are TRBV4-2 and TRBJ2-1, with 8 positions matching TRBD2. V dropped 0 bases and J dropped 2; count of bases not matched to a gene: 3. The V gene's germline CDR1 is LGHNA and CDR2 YNFKEQ. CDR3 length: 16 amino acids. In DNA, the CDR3 is TGTGCCAGCAGCCAAGAGCCTAGCGGGCCCTACAATGAGCAGTTCTTC. Translation: CASSQEPSGPYNEQFF.

The V and J genes are TRBV20-1 and TRBJ2-3; no clear D gene. Germline V gene lookup returns CDR1 DFQATT and CDR2 SNEGSKA (reference sequence). Trimming removed 3 bases from V and 6 bases from J, with 13 bases in between. CDR3 size: 13 residues. CDR3: CSASMSEPDTQYF. The CDR3 DNA follows: TGCAGTGCTAGTATGTCTGAACCGGATACGCAGTATTTT.